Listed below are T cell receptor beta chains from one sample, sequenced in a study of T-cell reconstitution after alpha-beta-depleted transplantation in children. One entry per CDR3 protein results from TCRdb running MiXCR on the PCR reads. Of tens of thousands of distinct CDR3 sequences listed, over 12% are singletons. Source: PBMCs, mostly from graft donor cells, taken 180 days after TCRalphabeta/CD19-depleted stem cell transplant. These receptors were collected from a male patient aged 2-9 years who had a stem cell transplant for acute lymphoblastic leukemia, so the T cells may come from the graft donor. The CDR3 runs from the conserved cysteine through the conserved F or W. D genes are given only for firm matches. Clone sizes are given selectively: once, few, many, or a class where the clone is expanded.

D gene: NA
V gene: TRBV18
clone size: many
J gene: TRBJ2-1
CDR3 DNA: TGTGCCAGCTCACCTTACAATGAGCAGTTCTTC
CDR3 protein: CASSPYNEQFF

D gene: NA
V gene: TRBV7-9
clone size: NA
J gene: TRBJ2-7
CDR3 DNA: TGTGCCAGCAGCTTAGTGCTTGGCAGGGGTTACGAGCAGTACTTC
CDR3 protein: CASSLVLGRGYEQYF

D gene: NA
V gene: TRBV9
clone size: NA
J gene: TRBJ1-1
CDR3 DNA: TGTGCCAGCAGCGTAGGAAGCCAGGGGAACACTGAAGCTTTCTTT
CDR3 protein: CASSVGSQGNTEAFF

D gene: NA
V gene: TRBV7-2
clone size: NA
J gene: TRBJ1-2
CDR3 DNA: TGTGCCAGCAGCTTAGGTAGCCCGGCTGTGGGCTACACCTTC
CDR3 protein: CASSLGSPAVGYTF

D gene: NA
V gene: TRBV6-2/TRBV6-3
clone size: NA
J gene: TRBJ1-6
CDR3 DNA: TGTGCCAGCAGTTACTCAAGGACCCAATCACCCCTCCACTTT
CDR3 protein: CASSYSRTQSPLHF

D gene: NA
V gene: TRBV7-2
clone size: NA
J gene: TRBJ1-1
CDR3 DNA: TGTGCCAGCGGGGGGGAATGGAGGGACACTGAAGCTTTCTTT
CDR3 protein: CASGGEWRDTEAFF

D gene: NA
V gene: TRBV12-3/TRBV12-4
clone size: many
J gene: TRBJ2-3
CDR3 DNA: TGTGCCAGTCAGCCTAACGGGGTTAGCACAGATACGCAGTATTTT
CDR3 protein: CASQPNGVSTDTQYF

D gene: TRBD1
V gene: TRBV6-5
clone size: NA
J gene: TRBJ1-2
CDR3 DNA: TGTGCCAGCAGTTGGACAGGGGCCCGGTATGGCTACACCTTC
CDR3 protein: CASSWTGARYGYTF

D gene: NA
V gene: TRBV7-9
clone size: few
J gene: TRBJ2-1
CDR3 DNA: TGTGCCAGCAGCTCTTGGGGTATGGAGCCCTACAATGAGCAGTTCTTC
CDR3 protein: CASSSWGMEPYNEQFF

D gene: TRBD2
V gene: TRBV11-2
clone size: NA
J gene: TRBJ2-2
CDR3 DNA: TGTGCCAGCAGCCCGGGACTAGCGGGGGTCGCGGGGACCGGGGAGCTGTTTTTT
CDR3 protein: CASSPGLAGVAGTGELFF

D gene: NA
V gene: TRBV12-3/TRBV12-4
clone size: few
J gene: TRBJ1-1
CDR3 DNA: TGTGCCAGCGGCCCTGGACGGAACACTGAAGCTTTCTTT
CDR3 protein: CASGPGRNTEAFF

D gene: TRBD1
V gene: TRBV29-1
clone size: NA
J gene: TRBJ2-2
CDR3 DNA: TGCAGCGTGGATACAGGGGTTCGAACCGGGGAGCTGTTTTTT
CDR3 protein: CSVDTGVRTGELFF

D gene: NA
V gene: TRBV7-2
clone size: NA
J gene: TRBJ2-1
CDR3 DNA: TGTGCCAGCAGCTTAAATAACTACAATGAGCAGTTCTTC
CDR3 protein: CASSLNNYNEQFF

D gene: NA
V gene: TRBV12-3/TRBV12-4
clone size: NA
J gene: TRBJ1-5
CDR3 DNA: TGTGCCAGCAGTTTTTACGGGATGGATCAGCCCCAGCATTTT
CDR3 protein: CASSFYGMDQPQHF

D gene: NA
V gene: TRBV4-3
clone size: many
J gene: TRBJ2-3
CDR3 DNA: TGCGCCAGCAGCCAAGACGGAGGGGGGGCTGAAGATACGCAGTATTTT
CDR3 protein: CASSQDGGGAEDTQYF

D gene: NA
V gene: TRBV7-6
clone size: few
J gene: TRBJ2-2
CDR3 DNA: TGTGCCAGCAGCTTAACCCCGGGGAACACCGGGGAGCTGTTTTTT
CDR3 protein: CASSLTPGNTGELFF

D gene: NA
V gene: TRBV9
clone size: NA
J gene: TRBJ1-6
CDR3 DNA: TGTGCCAGCAGTGACAGTTGGGACTCCTATAATTCACCCCTCCACTTT
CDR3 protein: CASSDSWDSYNSPLHF

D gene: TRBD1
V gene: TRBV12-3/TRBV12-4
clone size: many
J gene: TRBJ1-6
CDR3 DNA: TGTGCCAGCAGTCGGGACAGTTTGTATAATTCACCCCTCCACTTT
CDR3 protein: CASSRDSLYNSPLHF

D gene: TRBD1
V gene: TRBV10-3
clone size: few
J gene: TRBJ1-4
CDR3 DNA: TGTGCCATCAGTGAAAACAGGGGTGGGGAAAAACTGTTTTTT
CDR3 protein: CAISENRGGEKLFF

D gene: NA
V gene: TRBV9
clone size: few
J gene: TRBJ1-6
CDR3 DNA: TGTGCCAGCACCGATACATTGTGGGGGGCTGATTCACCCCTCCACTTT
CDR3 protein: CASTDTLWGADSPLHF

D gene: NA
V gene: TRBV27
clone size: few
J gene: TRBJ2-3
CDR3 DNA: TGTGCCAGCAGTAGGACGCGATGGGGCACAGATACGCAGTATTTT
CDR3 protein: CASSRTRWGTDTQYF

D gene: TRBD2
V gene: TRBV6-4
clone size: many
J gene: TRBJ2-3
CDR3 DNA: TGTGCCAGCAGTGACTCCAGCGGGAGCCAAGATACGCAGTATTTT
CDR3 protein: CASSDSSGSQDTQYF

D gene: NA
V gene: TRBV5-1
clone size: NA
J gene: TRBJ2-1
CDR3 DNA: TGCGCCAGCAGCTTGGCCTTCTCCTACAATGAGCAGTTCTTC
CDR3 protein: CASSLAFSYNEQFF

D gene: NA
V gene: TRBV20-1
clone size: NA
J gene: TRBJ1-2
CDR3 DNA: TGCAGTGCTAGAGACGTCGACGGCCTCGTTCGGGTGGACTATGGCTACACCTTC
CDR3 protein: CSARDVDGLVRVDYGYTF

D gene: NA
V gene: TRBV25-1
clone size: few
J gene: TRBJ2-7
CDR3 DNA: TGTGCCAGCAGGGGAGAACCCTCCTACGAGCAGTACTTC
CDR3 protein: CASRGEPSYEQYF

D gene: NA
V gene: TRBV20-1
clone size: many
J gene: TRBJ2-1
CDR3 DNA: TGCAGGGGGCGGGCCCTCTACAATGAGCAGTTCTTC
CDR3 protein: CRGRALYNEQFF

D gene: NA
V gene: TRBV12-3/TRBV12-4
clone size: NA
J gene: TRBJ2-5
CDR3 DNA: TGTGCCAGCAGTTTTCCCGTAAGCGGAGGCGGGGAGACCCAGTACTTC
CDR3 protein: CASSFPVSGGGETQYF

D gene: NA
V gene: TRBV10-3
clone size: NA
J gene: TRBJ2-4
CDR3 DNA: TGTGCCATCCGCCCCGAGGGACGGGCCAAAAACATTCAGTACTTC
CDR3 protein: CAIRPEGRAKNIQYF

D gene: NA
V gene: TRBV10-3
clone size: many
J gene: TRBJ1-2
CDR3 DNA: TGTGCCATCAGTGAGTCGATAGCGGGGACCCTCTATGGCTACACCTTC
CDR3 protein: CAISESIAGTLYGYTF

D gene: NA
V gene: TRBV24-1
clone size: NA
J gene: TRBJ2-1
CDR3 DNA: TGTGCCACCAGTGATCCGCCGGGACTCCTCTCCTACAATGAGCAGTTCTTC
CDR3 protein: CATSDPPGLLSYNEQFF

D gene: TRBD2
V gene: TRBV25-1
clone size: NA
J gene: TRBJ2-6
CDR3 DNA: TGTGCCAGCATCCCCCAGAGCGGGGGGGCTGGGGCCAACGTCCTGACTTTC
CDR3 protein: CASIPQSGGAGANVLTF

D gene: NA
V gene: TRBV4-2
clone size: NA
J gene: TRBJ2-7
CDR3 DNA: TGTGCCAGCAGCCAGGTTGACAGTTACGAGCAGTACTTC
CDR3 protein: CASSQVDSYEQYF

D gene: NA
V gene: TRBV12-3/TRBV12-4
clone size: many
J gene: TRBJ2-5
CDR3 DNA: TGTGCCAGCAGTTTGGGCAAACCCGAGACCCAGTACTTC
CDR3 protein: CASSLGKPETQYF

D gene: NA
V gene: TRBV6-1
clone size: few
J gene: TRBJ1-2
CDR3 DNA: TGTGCCAGCAGTGTGGCCCCGGGACGGAACTATGGCTACACCTTC
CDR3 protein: CASSVAPGRNYGYTF

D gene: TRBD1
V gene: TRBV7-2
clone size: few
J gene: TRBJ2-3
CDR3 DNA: TGTGCCAGCAGCTTAGAGGGGACAGGAGGGAGAGATACGCAGTATTTT
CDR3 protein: CASSLEGTGGRDTQYF

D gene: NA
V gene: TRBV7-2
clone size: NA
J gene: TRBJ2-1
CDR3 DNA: TGTGCCAGCAGCTTAGAGGTAGCGGTTTACAATGAGCAGTTCTTC
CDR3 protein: CASSLEVAVYNEQFF

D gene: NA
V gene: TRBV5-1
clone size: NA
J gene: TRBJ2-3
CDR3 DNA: TGCGCCAGCAGCTTCCTCATGGGCAATACGCAGTATTTT
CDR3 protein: CASSFLMGNTQYF

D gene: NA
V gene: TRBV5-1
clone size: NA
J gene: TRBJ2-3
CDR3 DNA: TGCGCCAGCAGCTTACAATACAGGGCAGATACGCAGTATTTT
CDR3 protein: CASSLQYRADTQYF

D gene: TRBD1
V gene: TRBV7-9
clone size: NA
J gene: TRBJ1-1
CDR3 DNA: TGTGCCAGCAGCTTACGTTGGCAGGGGGGAGCTTTCTTT
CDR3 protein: CASSLRWQGGAFF

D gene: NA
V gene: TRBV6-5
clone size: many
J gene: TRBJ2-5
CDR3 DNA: TGTGCCAGCAGTTACTCTAGGGGTACTGGGGAGACCCAGTACTTC
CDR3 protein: CASSYSRGTGETQYF

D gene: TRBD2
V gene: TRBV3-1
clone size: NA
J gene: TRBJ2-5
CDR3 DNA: TGTGCCAGCAGCCAAGATACAAGACTAGCGGGAGGAGTTTATGAGACCCAGTACTTC
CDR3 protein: CASSQDTRLAGGVYETQYF

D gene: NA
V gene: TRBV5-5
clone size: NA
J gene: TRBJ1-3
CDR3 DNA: TGTGCCAGCAGCTTGGAGGGGGGCCAAGGAAACACCATATATTTT
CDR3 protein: CASSLEGGQGNTIYF

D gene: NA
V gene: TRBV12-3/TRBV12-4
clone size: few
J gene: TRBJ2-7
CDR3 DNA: TGTGCCAGCAGTTTTAGGCGGGTAGAGCAGTACTTC
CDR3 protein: CASSFRRVEQYF

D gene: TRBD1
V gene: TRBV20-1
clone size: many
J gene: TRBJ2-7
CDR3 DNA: TGCAGTGCTAGATCAGGGGGCGGCCAGGGGGAGCAGTACTTC
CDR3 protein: CSARSGGGQGEQYF

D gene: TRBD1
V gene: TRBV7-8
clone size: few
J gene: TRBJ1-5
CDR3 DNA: TGTGCCAGCACCCCGGACAGGAGCAATCAGCCCCAGCATTTT
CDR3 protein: CASTPDRSNQPQHF

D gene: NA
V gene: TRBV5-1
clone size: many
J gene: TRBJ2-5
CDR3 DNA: TGCGCCAGCAGCTTGTCCGGGACGGCCCAAGAGACCCAGTACTTC
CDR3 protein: CASSLSGTAQETQYF

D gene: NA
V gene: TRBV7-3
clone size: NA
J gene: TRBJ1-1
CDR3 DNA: TGTGCCAGCAGACTTGACGGGAACACTGAAGCTTTCTTT
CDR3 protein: CASRLDGNTEAFF

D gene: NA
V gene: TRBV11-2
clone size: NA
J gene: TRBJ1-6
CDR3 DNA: TGTGCCAGCAGCTTAGGACTGACCCATTCACCCCTCCACTTT
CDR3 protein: CASSLGLTHSPLHF

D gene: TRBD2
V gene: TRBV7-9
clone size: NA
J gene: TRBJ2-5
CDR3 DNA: TGTGCCAGCAGCTTTAGCGGGAGGGGGAAGACCCAGTACTTC
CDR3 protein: CASSFSGRGKTQYF

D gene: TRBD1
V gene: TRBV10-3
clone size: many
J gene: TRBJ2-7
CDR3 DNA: TGTGCCATCAGTGCGGCGACAGGGCAAGAGGTCTCCGAGCAGTACTTC
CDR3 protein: CAISAATGQEVSEQYF

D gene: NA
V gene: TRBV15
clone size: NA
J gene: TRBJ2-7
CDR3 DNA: TGTGCCACCAGCAGAGAGGGGGCAAACATCTACGAGCAGTACTTC
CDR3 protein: CATSREGANIYEQYF

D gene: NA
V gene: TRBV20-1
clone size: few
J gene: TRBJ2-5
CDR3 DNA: TGCAGGAGTGGAGCCCAGTACTTC
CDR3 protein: CRSGAQYF

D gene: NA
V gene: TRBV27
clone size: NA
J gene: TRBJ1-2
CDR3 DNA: TGTGCCAGCAGGTTGTGGCAGGGCCTTAACTATGGCTACACCTTC
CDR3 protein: CASRLWQGLNYGYTF

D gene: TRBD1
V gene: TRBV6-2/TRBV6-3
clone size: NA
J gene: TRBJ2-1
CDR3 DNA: TGTGCCAGCAGTTCCTTCATAACAGGGGGCGCCTTGGGTGAGCAGTTCTTT
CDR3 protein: CASSSFITGGALGEQFF

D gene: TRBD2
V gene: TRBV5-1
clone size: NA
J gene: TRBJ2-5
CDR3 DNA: TGCGCCAGCAGCTTGGATGGCCTCACTAGCGGGAGAGAGACCCAGTACTTC
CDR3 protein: CASSLDGLTSGRETQYF

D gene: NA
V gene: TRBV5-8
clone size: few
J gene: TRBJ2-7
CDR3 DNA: TGTGCCAGCAGCCTCATCGGGCCCCAGTACTTC
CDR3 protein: CASSLIGPQYF

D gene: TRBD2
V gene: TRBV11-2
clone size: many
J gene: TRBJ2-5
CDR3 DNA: TGTGCCAGCAGCTCAAGAGGTCGACTAGCGGGGTTAGGAGAGACCCAGTACTTC
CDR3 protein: CASSSRGRLAGLGETQYF

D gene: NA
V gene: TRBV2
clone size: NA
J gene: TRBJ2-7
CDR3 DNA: TGTGCCAGCAGTGAAAGTACCTACGAGCAGTACTTC
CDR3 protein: CASSESTYEQYF

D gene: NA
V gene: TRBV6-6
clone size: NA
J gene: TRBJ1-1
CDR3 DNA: TGTGCCAGCAGGCTACAGGGTGGCACTGAAGCTTTCTTT
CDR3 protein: CASRLQGGTEAFF